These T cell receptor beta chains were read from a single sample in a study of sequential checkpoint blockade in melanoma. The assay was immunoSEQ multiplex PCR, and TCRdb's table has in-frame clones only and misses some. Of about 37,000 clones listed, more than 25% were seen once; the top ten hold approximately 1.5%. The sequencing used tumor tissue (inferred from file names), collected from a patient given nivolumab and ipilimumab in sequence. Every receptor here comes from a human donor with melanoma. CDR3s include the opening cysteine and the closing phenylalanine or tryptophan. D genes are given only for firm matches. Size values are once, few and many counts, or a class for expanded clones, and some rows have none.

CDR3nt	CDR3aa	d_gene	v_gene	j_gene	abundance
TGTGCCAGCAGCTCACCGGGACAGGGATCGAAGGAGCAGTACTTC	CASSSPGQGSKEQYF	TRBD1	TRBV11-3	TRBJ2-7	many
TGTGCCAGCAGCTTAGGGGGTTGGCCAGGGGGTACTGAAGCTTTCTTT	CASSLGGWPGGTEAFF	TRBD1	TRBV13	TRBJ1-1	-
TGCAGCGTTGAAAAGGCTAGCGGGTACAATGAGCAGTTCTTC	CSVEKASGYNEQFF	TRBD2	TRBV29-1	TRBJ2-1	-
TGCAGCGTTGAAGATGTCAGGGGGGGGCTTGGCAATGAGCAGTTCTTC	CSVEDVRGGLGNEQFF	-	TRBV29-1	TRBJ2-1	-
TGTGCCACCAGCGGTGACGAAGGGGGCTTTGGGGAAAAACTGTTTTTT	CATSGDEGGFGEKLFF	TRBD1	TRBV15	TRBJ1-4	large
TGCGCCAGCAGCCAAGATCTGCGGGGGGGCTACAATGAGCAGTTCTTC	CASSQDLRGGYNEQFF	TRBD2	TRBV23-1	TRBJ2-1	-
TGTGCCAGCAGCCTTCAACCCGGGGGGGAGCTGTTTTTT	CASSLQPGGELFF	-	TRBV9	TRBJ2-2	few
TGTGCCAGCAGCCGTGGGGACGGTAATTCACCCCTCCACTTT	CASSRGDGNSPLHF	-	TRBV11-3	TRBJ1-6	many
TGTGCCAGCAGCCATATGCCGGACAATTTGAACACTGAAGCTTTCTTT	CASSHMPDNLNTEAFF	-	TRBV6-8	TRBJ1-1	-
TGTGCCAGCAGCTCGACAGAGAGCTACGAGCAGTACTTC	CASSSTESYEQYF	-	TRBV7-8	TRBJ2-7	-
TGCAGCCTGAGGGGGTTCGGGGAGACCCAGTACTTC	CSLRGFGETQYF	-	TRBV29-1	TRBJ2-5	-
TGTGCCACCGACACAGGGGGCTCTGGGGAGCAGTACTTC	CATDTGGSGEQYF	TRBD1	TRBV19	TRBJ2-7	-
TGTGCCAGCAGCCCTGGGTGGGGGAGTTCGGGCAATGAGCAGTTCTTC	CASSPGWGSSGNEQFF	-	TRBV11-3	TRBJ2-1	many
TGTGCCAGCTCACCACCGGGTAGCAATCAGCCCCAGCATTTT	CASSPPGSNQPQHF	-	TRBV18	TRBJ1-5	few
TGTGCCAGCTCACCACCCAGGGGAAACCCAAAGACTAGCACAGATACGCAGTATTTT	CASSPPRGNPKTSTDTQYF	-	TRBV18	TRBJ2-3	once
TGTGCCATCAGTGTAAACAGCCGCTATGGCTACACCTTC	CAISVNSRYGYTF	-	TRBV6-8	TRBJ1-2	few